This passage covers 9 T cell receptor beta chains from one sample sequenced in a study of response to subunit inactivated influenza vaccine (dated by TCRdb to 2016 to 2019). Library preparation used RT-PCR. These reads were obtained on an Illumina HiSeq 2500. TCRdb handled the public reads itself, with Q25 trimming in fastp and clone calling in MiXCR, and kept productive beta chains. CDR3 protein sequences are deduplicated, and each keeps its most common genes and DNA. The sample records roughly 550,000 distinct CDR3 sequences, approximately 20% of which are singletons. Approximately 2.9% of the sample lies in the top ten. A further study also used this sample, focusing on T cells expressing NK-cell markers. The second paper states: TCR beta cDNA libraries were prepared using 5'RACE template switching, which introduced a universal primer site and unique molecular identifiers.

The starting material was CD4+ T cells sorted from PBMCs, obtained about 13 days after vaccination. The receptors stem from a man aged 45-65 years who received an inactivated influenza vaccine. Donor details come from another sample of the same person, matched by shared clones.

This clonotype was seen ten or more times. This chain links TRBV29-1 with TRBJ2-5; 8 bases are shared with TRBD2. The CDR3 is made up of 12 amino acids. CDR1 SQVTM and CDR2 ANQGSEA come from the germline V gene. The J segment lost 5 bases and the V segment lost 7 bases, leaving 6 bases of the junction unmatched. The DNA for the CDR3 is TGCAGCGACCGGACTAGCCGCGAGACCCAGTACTTC. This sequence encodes CSDRTSRETQYF.

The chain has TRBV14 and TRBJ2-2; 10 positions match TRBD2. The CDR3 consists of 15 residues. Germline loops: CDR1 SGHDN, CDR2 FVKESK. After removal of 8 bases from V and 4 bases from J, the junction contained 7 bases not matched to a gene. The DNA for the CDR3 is TGTGCCAGCTCGGCAGCGGGAGGGAGCACCGGGGAGCTGTTTTTT. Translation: CASSAAGGSTGELFF. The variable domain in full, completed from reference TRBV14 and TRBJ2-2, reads EAGVTQFPSHSVIEKGQTVTLRCDPISGHDNLYWYRRVMGKEIKFLLHFVKESKQDESGMPNNRFLAERTGGTYSTLKVQPAELEDSGVYFCASSAAGGSTGELFFGEGSRLTVL.

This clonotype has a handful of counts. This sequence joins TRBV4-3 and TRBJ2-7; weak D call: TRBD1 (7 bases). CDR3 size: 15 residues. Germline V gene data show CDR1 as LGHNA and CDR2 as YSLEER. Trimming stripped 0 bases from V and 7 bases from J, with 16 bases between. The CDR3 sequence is CASSQEVQGTGEQYF. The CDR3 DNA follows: TGCGCCAGCAGCCAAGAAGTACAGGGGACTGGAGAGCAGTACTTC.

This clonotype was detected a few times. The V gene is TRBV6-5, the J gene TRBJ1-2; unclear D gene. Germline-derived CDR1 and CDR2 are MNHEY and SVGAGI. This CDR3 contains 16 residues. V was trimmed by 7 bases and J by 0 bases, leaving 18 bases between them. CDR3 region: CASNLLPAGPNYGYTF. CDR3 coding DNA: TGTGCCAGCAACTTACTCCCGGCTGGGCCTAACTATGGCTACACCTTC.

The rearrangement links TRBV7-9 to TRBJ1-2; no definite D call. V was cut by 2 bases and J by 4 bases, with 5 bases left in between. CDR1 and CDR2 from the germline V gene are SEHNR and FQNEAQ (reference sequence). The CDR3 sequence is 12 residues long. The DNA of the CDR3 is TGTGCCAGCAGCTTATCGATCTATGGCTACACCTTC. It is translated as CASSLSIYGYTF.

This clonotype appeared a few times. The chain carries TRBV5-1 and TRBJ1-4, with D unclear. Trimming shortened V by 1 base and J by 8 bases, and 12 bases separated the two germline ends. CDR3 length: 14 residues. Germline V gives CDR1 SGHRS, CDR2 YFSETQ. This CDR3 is CASSLMSKEEKLFF. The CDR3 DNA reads TGCGCCAGCAGCTTGATGAGTAAAGAGGAAAAACTGTTTTTT.

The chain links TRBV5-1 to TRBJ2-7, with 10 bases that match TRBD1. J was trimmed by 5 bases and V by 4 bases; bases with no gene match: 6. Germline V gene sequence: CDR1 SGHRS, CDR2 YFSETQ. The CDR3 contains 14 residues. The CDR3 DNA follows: TGCGCCAGCAGCGGGGGGACAGGGGCTGACGAGCAGTACTTC. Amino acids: CASSGGTGADEQYF.

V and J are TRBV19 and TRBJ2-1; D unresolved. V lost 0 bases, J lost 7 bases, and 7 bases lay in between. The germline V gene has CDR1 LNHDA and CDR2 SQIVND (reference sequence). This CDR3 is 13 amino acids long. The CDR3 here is CASSIETTNEQFF. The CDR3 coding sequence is TGTGCCAGTAGTATAGAGACCACGAATGAGCAGTTCTTC.

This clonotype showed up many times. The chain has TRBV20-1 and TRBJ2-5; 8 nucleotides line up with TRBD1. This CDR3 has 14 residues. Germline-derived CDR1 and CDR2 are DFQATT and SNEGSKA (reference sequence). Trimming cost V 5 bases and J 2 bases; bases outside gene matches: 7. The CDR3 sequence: CSAPDRGEQETQYF. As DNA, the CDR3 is TGCAGTGCTCCTGACAGGGGAGAACAAGAGACCCAGTACTTC.